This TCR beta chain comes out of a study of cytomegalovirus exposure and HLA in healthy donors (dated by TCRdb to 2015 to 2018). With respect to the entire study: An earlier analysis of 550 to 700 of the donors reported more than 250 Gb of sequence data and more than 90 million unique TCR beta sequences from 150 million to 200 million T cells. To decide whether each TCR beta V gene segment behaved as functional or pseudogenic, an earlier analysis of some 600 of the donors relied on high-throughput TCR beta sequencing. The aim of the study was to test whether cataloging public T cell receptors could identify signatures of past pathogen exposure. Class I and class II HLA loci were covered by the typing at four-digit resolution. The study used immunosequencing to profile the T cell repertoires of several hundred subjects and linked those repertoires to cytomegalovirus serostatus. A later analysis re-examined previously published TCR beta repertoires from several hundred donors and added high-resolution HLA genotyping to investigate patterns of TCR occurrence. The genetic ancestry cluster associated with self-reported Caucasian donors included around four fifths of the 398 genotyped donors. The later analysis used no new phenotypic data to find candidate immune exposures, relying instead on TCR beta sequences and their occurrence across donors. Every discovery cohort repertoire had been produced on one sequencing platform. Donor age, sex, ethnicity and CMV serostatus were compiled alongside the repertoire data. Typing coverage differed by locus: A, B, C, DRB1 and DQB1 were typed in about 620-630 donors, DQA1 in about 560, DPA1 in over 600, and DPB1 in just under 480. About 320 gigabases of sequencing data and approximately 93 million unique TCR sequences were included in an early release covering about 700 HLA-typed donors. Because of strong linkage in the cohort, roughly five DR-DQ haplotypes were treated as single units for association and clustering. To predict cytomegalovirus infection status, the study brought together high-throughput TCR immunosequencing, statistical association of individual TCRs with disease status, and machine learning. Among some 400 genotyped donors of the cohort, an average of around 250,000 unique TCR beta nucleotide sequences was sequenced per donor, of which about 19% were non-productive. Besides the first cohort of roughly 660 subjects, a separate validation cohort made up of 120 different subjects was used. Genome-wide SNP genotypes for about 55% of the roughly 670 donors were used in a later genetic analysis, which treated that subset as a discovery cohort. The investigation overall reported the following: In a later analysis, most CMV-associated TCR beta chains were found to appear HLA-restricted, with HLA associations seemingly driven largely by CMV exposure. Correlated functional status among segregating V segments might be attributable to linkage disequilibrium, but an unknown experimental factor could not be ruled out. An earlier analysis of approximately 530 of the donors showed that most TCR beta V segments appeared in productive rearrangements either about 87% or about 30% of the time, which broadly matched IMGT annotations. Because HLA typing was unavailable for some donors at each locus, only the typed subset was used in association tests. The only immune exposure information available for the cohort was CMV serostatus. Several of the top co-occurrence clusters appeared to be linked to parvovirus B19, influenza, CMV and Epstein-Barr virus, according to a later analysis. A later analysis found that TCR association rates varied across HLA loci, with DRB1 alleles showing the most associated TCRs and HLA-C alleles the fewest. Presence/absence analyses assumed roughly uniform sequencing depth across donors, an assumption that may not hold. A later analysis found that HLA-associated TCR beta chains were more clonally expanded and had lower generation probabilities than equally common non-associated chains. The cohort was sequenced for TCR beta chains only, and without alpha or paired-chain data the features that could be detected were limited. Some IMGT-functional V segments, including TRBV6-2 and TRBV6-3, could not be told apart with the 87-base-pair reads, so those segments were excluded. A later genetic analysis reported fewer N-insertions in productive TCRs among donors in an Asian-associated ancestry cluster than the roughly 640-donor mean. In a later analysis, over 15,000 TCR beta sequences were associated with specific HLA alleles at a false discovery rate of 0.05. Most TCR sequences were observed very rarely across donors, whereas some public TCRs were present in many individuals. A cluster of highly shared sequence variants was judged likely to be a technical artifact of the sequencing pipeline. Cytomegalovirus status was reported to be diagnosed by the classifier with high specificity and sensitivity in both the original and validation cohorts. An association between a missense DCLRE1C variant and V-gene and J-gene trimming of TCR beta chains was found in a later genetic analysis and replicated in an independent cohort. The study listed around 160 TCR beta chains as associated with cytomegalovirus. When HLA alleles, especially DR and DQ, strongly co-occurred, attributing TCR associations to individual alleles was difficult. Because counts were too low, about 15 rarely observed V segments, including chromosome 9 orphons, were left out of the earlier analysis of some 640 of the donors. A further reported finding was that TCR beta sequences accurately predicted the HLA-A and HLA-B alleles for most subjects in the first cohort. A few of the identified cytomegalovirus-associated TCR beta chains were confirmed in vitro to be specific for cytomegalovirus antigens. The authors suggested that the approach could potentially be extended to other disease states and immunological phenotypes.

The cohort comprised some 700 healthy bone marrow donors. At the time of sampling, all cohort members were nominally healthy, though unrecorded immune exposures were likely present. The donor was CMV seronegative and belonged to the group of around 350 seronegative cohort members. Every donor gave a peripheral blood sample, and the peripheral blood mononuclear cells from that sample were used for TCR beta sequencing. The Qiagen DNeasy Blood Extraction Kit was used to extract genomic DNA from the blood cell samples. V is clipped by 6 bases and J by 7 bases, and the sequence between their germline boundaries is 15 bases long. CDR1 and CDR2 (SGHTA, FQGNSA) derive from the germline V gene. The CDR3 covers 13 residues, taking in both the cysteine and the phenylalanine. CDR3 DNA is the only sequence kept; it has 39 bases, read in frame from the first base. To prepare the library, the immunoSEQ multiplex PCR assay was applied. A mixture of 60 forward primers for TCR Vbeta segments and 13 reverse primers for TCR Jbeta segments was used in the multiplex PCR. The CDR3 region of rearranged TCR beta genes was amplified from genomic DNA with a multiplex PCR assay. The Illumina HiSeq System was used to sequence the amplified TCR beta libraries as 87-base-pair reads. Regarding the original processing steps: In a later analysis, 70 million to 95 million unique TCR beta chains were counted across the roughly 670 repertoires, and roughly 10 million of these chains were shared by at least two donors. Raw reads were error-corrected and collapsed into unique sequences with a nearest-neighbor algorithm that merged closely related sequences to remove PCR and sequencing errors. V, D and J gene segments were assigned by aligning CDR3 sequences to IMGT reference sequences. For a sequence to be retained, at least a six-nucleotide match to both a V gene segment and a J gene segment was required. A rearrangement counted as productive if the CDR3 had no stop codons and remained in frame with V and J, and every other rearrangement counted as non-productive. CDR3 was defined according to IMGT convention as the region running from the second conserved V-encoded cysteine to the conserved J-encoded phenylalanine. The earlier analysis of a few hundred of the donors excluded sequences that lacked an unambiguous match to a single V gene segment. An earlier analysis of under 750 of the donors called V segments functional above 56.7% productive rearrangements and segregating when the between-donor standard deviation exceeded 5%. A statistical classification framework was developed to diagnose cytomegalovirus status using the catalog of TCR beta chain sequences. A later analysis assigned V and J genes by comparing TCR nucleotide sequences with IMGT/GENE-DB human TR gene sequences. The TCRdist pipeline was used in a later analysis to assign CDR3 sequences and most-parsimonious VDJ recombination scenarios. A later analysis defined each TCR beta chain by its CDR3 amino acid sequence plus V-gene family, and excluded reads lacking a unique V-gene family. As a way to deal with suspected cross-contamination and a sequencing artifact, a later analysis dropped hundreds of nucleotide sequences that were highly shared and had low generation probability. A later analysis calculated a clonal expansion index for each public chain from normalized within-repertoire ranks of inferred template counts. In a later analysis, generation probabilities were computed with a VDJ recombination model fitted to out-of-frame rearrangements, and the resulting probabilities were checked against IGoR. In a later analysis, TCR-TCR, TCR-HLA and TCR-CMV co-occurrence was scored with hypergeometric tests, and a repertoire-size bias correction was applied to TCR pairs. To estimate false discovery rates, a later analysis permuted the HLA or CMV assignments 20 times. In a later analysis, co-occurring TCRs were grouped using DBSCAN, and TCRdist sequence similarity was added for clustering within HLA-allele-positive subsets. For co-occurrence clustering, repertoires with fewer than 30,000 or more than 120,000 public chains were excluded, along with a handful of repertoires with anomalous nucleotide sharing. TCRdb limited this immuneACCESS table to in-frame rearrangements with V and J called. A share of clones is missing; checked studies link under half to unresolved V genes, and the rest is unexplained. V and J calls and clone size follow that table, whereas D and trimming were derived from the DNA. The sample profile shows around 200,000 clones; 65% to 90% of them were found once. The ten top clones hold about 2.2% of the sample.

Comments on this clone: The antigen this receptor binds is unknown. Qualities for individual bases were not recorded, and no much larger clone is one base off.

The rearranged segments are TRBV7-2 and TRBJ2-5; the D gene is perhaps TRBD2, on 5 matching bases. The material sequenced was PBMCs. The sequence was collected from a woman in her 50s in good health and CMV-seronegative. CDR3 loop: CASSQRTPATQYF. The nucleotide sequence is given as TGTGCCAGCAGTCAGAGGACTCCCGCGACCCAGTACTTC.